This TCR beta chain came from a study of cytomegalovirus exposure and HLA in healthy donors. Trimming at V came to 6 bases and at J to 0 bases, leaving 4 bases not matched to a gene. Per germline, CDR1 SNHLY and CDR2 FYNNEI. This CDR3 contains 16 residues. PCR used 60 Vbeta primers and 13 Jbeta primers. Produced via immunoSEQ multiplex PCR; TCRdb's table is partial and in-frame only. The table lists about 120,000 clones, 60% to 80% of them singletons, with approximately 1.6% in the top ten. Study observations and caveats: Reportedly, diagnosis of cytomegalovirus status by the classifier showed high specificity and sensitivity.

Comment on this clone: Its antigen is not identified.

The V gene is TRBV2, the J gene TRBJ2-1; the match to TRBD2 covers 11 bases. The sequencing sample was made of PBMCs. This receptor was taken from a female donor in good health and CMV-seronegative. The CDR3 bases are TGTGCCAGCAGAGGGACTAGCGGCTTCTCCTACAATGAGCAGTTCTTC. Translation gives CASRGTSGFSYNEQFF. Together with reference TRBV2 and TRBJ2-1, the CDR3 gives the full variable domain: EPEVTQTPSHQVTQMGQEVILRCVPISNHLYFYWYRQILGQKVEFLVSFYNNEISEKSEIFDDQFSVERPDGSNFTLKIRSTKLEDSAMYFCASRGTSGFSYNEQFFGPGTRLTVL.